A single sample is the source of the 15 T cell receptor beta chains below, sequenced in a study of Ad26.COV2.S vaccination and SARS-CoV-2 variants. The method was immunoSEQ multiplex PCR; TCRdb's version includes in-frame clones alone and lacks a portion of them. The table shows approximately 350,000 clones, with 83% occurring only once. Specified treatment: 15 to 20 received Ad26.COV2.S at low or high dose, single or two shots; a few received placebo; per-sample allocation not given. The investigators took samples on day 63 after the first vaccine or placebo injection. Here the sequenced sample was peripheral blood, taken in a trial of Ad26.COV2.S vaccine versus placebo. The receptors were sampled from a person between 18 and 65 years old who received the Ad26.COV2.S COVID-19 vaccine or a placebo.

The chain employs TRBV5-6 and TRBJ2-2, with D possibly matching TRBD2 (5 bases). Between the trimmed V and J ends, which lost 7 bases and 0 bases, there was a span of 10 bases. CDR1 SGHDT and CDR2 YYEEEE come from the germline V gene. This CDR3 has 14 amino acids. Here the CDR3 DNA reads TGTGCCAGCGGCGAGGGCTCGAACACCGGGGAGCTGTTTTTT. It specifies CASGEGSNTGELFF.

The rearrangement uses TRBV2 and TRBJ2-7; 8 positions match TRBD1. V lost 6 bases to trimming and J lost 9 bases; unmatched junction nucleotides: 7. CDR3 length: 12 residues. Germline V gene data show CDR1 as SNHLY and CDR2 as FYNNEI. CDR3 sequence (DNA): TGTGCCAGCAGCTCGGACAGGGACGTGCAGTACTTC. Translated, it gives CASSSDRDVQYF.

The V call is TRBV5-1, the J call TRBJ1-2; D call uncertain. Deletions cut 0 bases from V and 0 bases from J, with 3 bases between. CDR1 is SGHRS and CDR2 is YFSETQ in the germline V gene. The CDR3 sequence is 13 residues long. The CDR3 nucleotides read TGCGCCAGCAGCTTGGCCTCTAACTATGGCTACACCTTC. Its protein is CASSLASNYGYTF. Looking up the rest from reference TRBV5-1 and TRBJ1-2 gives the full variable domain: KAGVTQTPRYLIKTRGQQVTLSCSPISGHRSVSWYQQTPGQGLQFLFEYFSETQRNKGNFPGRFSGRQFSNSRSEMNVSTLELGDSALYLCASSLASNYGYTFGSGTRLTVV.

The CDR3 sequence is CASSPRGTGWNNQPQHF. The DNA for the CDR3 is TGTGCCAGCAGTCCCCGTGGGACAGGGTGGAACAATCAGCCCCAGCATTTT. The genes are TRBV27 and TRBJ1-5, with 9 bases matching TRBD1. With 5 bases clipped from V and 3 bases from J, the junction kept 11 bases outside the gene matches. Germline CDR1 MNHEY, CDR2 SMNVEV (reference sequence). There are 17 residues in the CDR3.

This rearrangement joins TRBV9 to TRBJ1-3; 7 nucleotides agree with TRBD1. The CDR3 has 14 residues. Trimming removed 4 bases from V and 4 bases from J; junction bases left unmatched: 5. Germline V gene sequence: CDR1 SGDLS, CDR2 YYNGEE. For the CDR3, the DNA is TGTGCCAGCAGCTCCCACAGGGGAGGAAACACCATATATTTT. It is translated as CASSSHRGGNTIYF.

The chain uses TRBV9 and TRBJ2-3; 8 bases line up with TRBD2. Germline-derived CDR1 and CDR2 are SGDLS and YYNGEE. This CDR3 contains 15 residues. Trimming took 4 bases from V and 0 from J; bases not matched to a gene: 4. The chain's CDR3 is CASSTGTSSTDTQYF. In DNA form, the CDR3 reads TGTGCCAGCAGCACCGGGACTAGTAGCACAGATACGCAGTATTTT.

The sample holds one count of this clone. This chain uses TRBV11-1 with TRBJ2-5; D may be TRBD2 (5 bases). The length of the CDR3 is 12 residues. Germline values: CDR1 SGHAT, CDR2 FQDESV (reference sequence). Trimming cost V 4 bases and J 10 bases, with 13 bases left between them. The CDR3 here is CASSSPGRDQYF. CDR3 coding DNA: TGTGCCAGCAGCTCGCCGGGAAGGGACCAGTACTTC.

This chain joins TRBV19 and TRBJ1-2; tentatively, D is TRBD1 (5 bases). Germline CDR1 LNHDA, CDR2 SQIVND (reference sequence). The length of the CDR3 is 15 residues. V shed 3 bases and J shed 3 bases, with 14 bases lying between them. The CDR3 protein is CASSMGLGRDYGYTF. The DNA for the CDR3 is TGTGCCAGTAGTATGGGACTGGGGCGCGACTATGGCTACACCTTC.

This chain uses TRBV5-1 with TRBJ1-1; unclear D gene. Trimming stripped 5 bases from V and 0 bases from J, with 14 bases between. Germline CDR1 and CDR2: SGHRS and YFSETQ. The CDR3 consists of 15 residues. Written as DNA, the CDR3 is TGCGCCAGCAGTCGGTCAGTTCTGCTGAACACTGAAGCTTTCTTT. It specifies CASSRSVLLNTEAFF.

This chain links TRBV5-1 with TRBJ1-2; 8 bases fit TRBD1. After removal of 0 bases from V and 2 bases from J, the junction contained 0 bases not matched to a gene. CDR1 and CDR2 (germline): SGHRS, YFSETQ. The CDR3 spans 14 residues. CDR3 in amino acids: CASSLDRGNYGYTF. The CDR3 bases are TGCGCCAGCAGCTTGGACAGGGGGAACTATGGCTACACCTTC.

The genes are TRBV9 and TRBJ1-1, with D hard to call. This CDR3 is 13 amino acids long. Germline CDR1 SGDLS, CDR2 YYNGEE. Trimming shortened V by 0 bases and J by 7 bases, and 10 bases separated the two germline ends. The CDR3 protein is CASSVVLSGEAFF. For the CDR3, the DNA is TGTGCCAGCAGCGTAGTTTTGAGTGGTGAAGCTTTCTTT. Variable domain in full (rest from reference TRBV9 and TRBJ1-1): DSGVTQTPKHLITATGQRVTLRCSPRSGDLSVYWYQQSLDQGLQFLIQYYNGEERAKGNILERFSAQQFPDLHSELNLSSLELGDSALYFCASSVVLSGEAFFGQGTRLTVV.

The chain recombines TRBV6-5 with TRBJ1-2, with D possibly TRBD1 on 5 matching bases. The germline V gene encodes CDR1 MNHEY and CDR2 SVGAGI. The CDR3 runs to 13 residues. With 6 bases removed from V and 4 bases from J, the gap between germline ends came to 12 bases. CDR3 sequence: CASSAGTVYGYTF. CDR3 DNA: TGTGCCAGCAGCGCCGGGACCGTCTATGGCTACACCTTC.

The chain carries TRBV5-1 and TRBJ2-7; possible D gene TRBD2, 6 bases. The germline V and J ends were trimmed by 5 bases and 5 bases, with 14 bases remaining between them. The CDR3 covers 13 residues. Germline lookup yields CDR1 SGHRS and CDR2 YFSETQ. The CDR3 is CASRRGLRDEQYF. The CDR3 DNA is TGCGCCAGCAGACGGGGACTTCGTGACGAGCAGTACTTC.

This clone occurred once. The V gene is TRBV5-1, the J gene TRBJ1-1, with 10 bases aligning to TRBD1. Germline CDR1 SGHRS, CDR2 YFSETQ. The CDR3 extends over 15 amino acids. Trimming at V came to 6 bases and at J to 4 bases, leaving 9 bases not matched to a gene. The CDR3 nucleotides read TGCGCCAGCACTCCTCCCGGGACAGGGGCCACTGAAGCTTTCTTT. Protein: CASTPPGTGATEAFF.

The rearrangement joins TRBV27 to TRBJ1-3, with TRBD1 matching over 7 bases. Germline V gives CDR1 MNHEY, CDR2 SMNVEV (reference sequence). The CDR3 is made up of 14 amino acids. The V gene end was trimmed by 2 bases and the J gene end by 2 bases; junction bases not matched to a gene: 0. The CDR3 DNA sequence: TGTGCCAGCAGTTTAACAGGGGCTGGAAACACCATATATTTT. Translated: CASSLTGAGNTIYF.